This is a list of T cell receptor beta chains from one sample in a study of OX40 agonist ivuxolimab in advanced cancers. Only in-frame clones appear in the TCRdb table, and some are missing; sequencing was by immunoSEQ multiplex PCR. The sample shows roughly 20,000 clones, around 74% of them seen only once. The sample consisted of CD4+ or CD8+ T cells sorted from blood, taken in a trial of the OX40 agonist ivuxolimab. The source is an adult with an advanced solid tumor such as melanoma, head and neck, liver or kidney cancer. Each CDR3 is given with its conserved first and last residue. The D gene is left open where the match is weak. Size is stated for part of the rows, as once, few or many counts, or as a class when the clone is expanded.

J	D	V	size	CDR3	DNA
TRBJ1-2	.	TRBV28	.	CASSLGGLSGYGYTF	TGTGCCAGCAGTTTAGGGGGGCTATCCGGCTATGGCTACACCTTC
TRBJ1-6	.	TRBV4-2	.	CASSHRGPLKNPLHF	TGTGCCAGCAGCCACCGAGGCCCTCTTAAAAATCCCCTCCACTTT
TRBJ2-2	TRBD1	TRBV7-9	.	CASSPLRDRIVGESGELFF	TGTGCCAGCAGCCCACTCCGGGACAGGATAGTGGGCGAGTCCGGGGAGCTGTTTTTT
TRBJ2-7	.	TRBV30	.	CAWKWGLREQYF	TGTGCCTGGAAGTGGGGGCTCCGCGAGCAGTACTTC
TRBJ1-5	TRBD1	TRBV7-8	.	CASSHLTGTVEPQHF	TGTGCCAGCAGCCACCTGACAGGGACGGTCGAACCCCAGCATTTT
TRBJ2-7	TRBD2	TRBV4-2	.	CASSPGLAGTYEQYF	TGTGCCAGCAGCCCTGGACTAGCGGGAACCTACGAGCAGTACTTC
TRBJ1-2	.	TRBV7-9	medium-sized	CASSYNTNYGYTF	TGTGCCAGCAGCTATAACACGAACTATGGCTACACCTTC
TRBJ1-5	.	TRBV10-3	.	CAISEYTNQPQHF	TGTGCCATCAGTGAATACACCAACCAGCCCCAGCATTTT
TRBJ2-7	.	TRBV14	.	CASSQVGELGEQYF	TGTGCCAGCAGCCAAGTCGGGGAGTTGGGCGAGCAGTACTTC
TRBJ2-3	.	TRBV2	.	CASSRDSSTDTQYF	TGTGCCAGCAGTCGCGACAGTAGCACAGATACGCAGTATTTT
TRBJ2-7	TRBD1	TRBV5-4	.	CASSRLGQGLLGEQYF	TGTGCCAGCAGCCGCCTGGGACAGGGACTCTTGGGCGAGCAGTACTTC
TRBJ1-1	.	TRBV27	.	CASSRWVLNTEAFF	TGTGCCAGCAGCCGTTGGGTGTTGAACACTGAAGCTTTCTTT
TRBJ1-1	.	TRBV19	.	CASTPDREEAFF	TGTGCCAGTACCCCTGACCGGGAAGAAGCTTTCTTT
TRBJ2-3	TRBD1	TRBV11-1	.	CASRQGSADTQYF	TGTGCCAGCAGACAGGGGAGCGCAGATACGCAGTATTTT
TRBJ2-1	.	TRBV5-1	.	CASSLAETDYNEQFF	TGCGCCAGCAGCTTGGCGGAGACAGACTACAATGAGCAGTTCTTC
TRBJ2-3	.	TRBV7-2	.	CASSPGTVDTDTQYF	TGTGCCAGCAGCCCCGGGACGGTAGACACAGATACGCAGTATTTT
TRBJ1-1	TRBD1	TRBV15	.	CATSIPFAGRGARSEAFF	TGTGCCACCAGCATCCCCTTCGCCGGCAGGGGGGCCCGGAGTGAAGCTTTCTTT
TRBJ1-1	.	TRBV9	few	CASSLGGGEAFF	TGTGCCAGCAGCCTGGGGGGCGGGGAAGCTTTCTTT
TRBJ1-5	.	TRBV15	.	CATSRDIGHQPQHF	TGTGCCACCAGCAGAGACATAGGGCATCAGCCCCAGCATTTT
TRBJ2-7	.	TRBV27	.	CASSLWGAEQYF	TGTGCCAGCAGTTTATGGGGAGCCGAGCAGTACTTC
TRBJ2-5	.	TRBV5-1	.	CASSLFVSKETQYF	TGCGCCAGCAGCTTGTTCGTCAGTAAAGAGACCCAGTACTTC